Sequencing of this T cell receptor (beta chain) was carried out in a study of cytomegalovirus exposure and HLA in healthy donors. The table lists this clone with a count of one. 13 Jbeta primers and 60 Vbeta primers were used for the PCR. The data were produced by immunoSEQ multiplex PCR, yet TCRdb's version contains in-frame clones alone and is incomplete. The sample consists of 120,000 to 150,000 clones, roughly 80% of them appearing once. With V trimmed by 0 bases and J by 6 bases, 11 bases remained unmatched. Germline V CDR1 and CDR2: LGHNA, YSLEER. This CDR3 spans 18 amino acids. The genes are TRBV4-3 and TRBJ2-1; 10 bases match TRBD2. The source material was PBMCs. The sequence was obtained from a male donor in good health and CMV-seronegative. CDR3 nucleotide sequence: TGCGCCAGCAGCCAAGAGGGGCTAGCGGGAGATATCTTCAATGAGCAGTTCTTC. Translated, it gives CASSQEGLAGDIFNEQFF.